Shown below are 18 T cell receptor beta chains from a single sample sequenced in a study of cytomegalovirus exposure and HLA in healthy donors (dated by TCRdb to 2016 to 2017). Libraries were constructed by the immunoSEQ multiplex PCR assay. A mixture of 60 forward primers for TCR Vbeta segments and 13 reverse primers for TCR Jbeta segments was used in the multiplex PCR. TCRdb retrieved this table from immuneACCESS and kept in-frame rearrangements only. Not all clones are present; in checked studies, unresolved V genes account for under half, and no reason is known for the remainder. The sample table holds under 200,000 clones, of which about 80% were seen once. The ten largest make up about 1.3% of the sample. The specimen was PBMCs. Receptors originate from a man aged 25 to 40 in good health and CMV-seronegative.

This sequence joins TRBV5-1 and TRBJ1-1; no clear D gene. The CDR3 sequence is 14 residues long. The germline V gene has CDR1 SGHRS and CDR2 YFSETQ. V shed 2 bases and J shed 3 bases, with 11 bases lying between them. The CDR3 region has the DNA TGCGCCAGCAGCTTTGCAGAACCTGACACTGAAGCTTTCTTT. Translated, it gives CASSFAEPDTEAFF.

This clone appeared a few times. V usage is TRBV28 and J usage is TRBJ1-1, with D tentatively TRBD1 (6 bases). CDR1 and CDR2 (germline): MDHEN, SYDVKM. The CDR3 length is 11 residues. V lost 3 bases and J lost 9, with 8 bases in between. The CDR3 region is CASSFGQKAFF. Here the CDR3 DNA reads TGTGCCAGCAGTTTCGGACAGAAAGCTTTCTTT.

This chain links TRBV13 with TRBJ2-1; tentatively, D is TRBD1 (5 bases). Germline CDR1 is PRHDT and CDR2 is FYEKMQ (reference sequence). The ends were cut back, 3 bases at V and 3 bases at J, with 12 bases in the middle. The CDR3 runs to 15 residues. The CDR3 DNA sequence: TGTGCCAGCAGCTTCGCCCAGGGCATCTACAATGAGCAGTTCTTC. As protein: CASSFAQGIYNEQFF.

V and J are TRBV5-4 and TRBJ2-5, with D possibly matching TRBD2 (5 bases). V gave up 3 bases and J gave up 2 bases, with 8 bases separating them. The CDR3 is 13 residues long. Germline V CDR1 and CDR2: SGHNT, YYREEE (reference sequence). CDR3 bases: TGTGCCAGCAGCTGGGGAGTTCAAGAGACCCAGTACTTC. Protein sequence: CASSWGVQETQYF.

V and J are TRBV28 and TRBJ2-2, with 8 bases that match TRBD1. Trimming at V came to 4 bases and at J to 1 base, leaving 5 bases not matched to a gene. Germline V gives CDR1 MDHEN, CDR2 SYDVKM. The CDR3 has 16 amino acids. CDR3 sequence: CASSYHGTGNTGELFF. In DNA form, the CDR3 reads TGTGCCAGCAGTTACCACGGGACAGGGAACACCGGGGAGCTGTTTTTT.

This chain uses TRBV28 with TRBJ1-3; TRBD1 matches at 7 bases. The CDR3 contains 16 residues. The V gene's germline CDR1 is MDHEN and CDR2 SYDVKM. The V and J ends lost 7 bases and 0 bases, in that order; junction bases with no gene match: 9. The CDR3 DNA follows: TGTGCCAGCACCCCACAGGGGATAATCTCTGGAAACACCATATATTTT. It encodes CASTPQGIISGNTIYF.

The chain uses TRBV5-4 and TRBJ2-7; 11 bases fit TRBD1. The CDR3 covers 15 residues. The germline gives CDR1 SGHNT, CDR2 YYREEE (reference sequence). The V and J ends lost 4 bases and 4 bases, in that order; junction bases with no gene match: 7. CDR3 sequence: CASSLDRGRGYEQYF. CDR3 DNA: TGTGCCAGCAGCCTGGACAGGGGGCGAGGGTACGAGCAGTACTTC.

Details on this clone: The junction shows a germline mismatch at one end, possibly a read error. This sequence joins TRBV27 and TRBJ2-5; 13 positions match TRBD2. Per the germline V gene, CDR1 is MNHEY and CDR2 is SMNVEV (reference sequence). The CDR3 is 15 amino acids. For the CDR3, the DNA is TGTGTCAGCAGGAGGACTAGCGGGGGCCAAGAGACCCAGTACTTC. Translated, it gives CVSRRTSGGQETQYF.

As to this clone: A read error may produce the germline difference seen at one junction end. The chain links TRBV30 to TRBJ1-2, with D possibly matching TRBD1 (5 bases). Per germline, CDR1 GTSNPN and CDR2 SVGIG (reference sequence). CDR3 length: 10 residues. CDR3 protein: CAWSAGRTTF. As DNA, the CDR3 is TGTGCCTGGAGTGCCGGACGGACAACTTTC.

CDR3: CASTLGGQGWSEQYF. As DNA, the CDR3 is TGTGCCAGCACCCTAGGGGGACAGGGGTGGAGCGAGCAGTACTTC. The chain recombines TRBV28 with TRBJ2-7, with TRBD1 matching 10 bases. V lost 7 bases, J lost 6 bases, and 12 bases stayed unmatched. Germline assignment: CDR1 MDHEN and CDR2 SYDVKM. The length of the CDR3 is 15 residues.

The chain links TRBV5-8 to TRBJ2-7; unclear D gene. With 0 bases removed from V and 0 bases from J, the gap between germline ends came to 13 bases. The length of the CDR3 is 16 residues. CDR1 and CDR2 from the germline V gene are SGHTS and YDEGEE. This CDR3 is CASSLARIRSSYEQYF. The DNA for the CDR3 is TGTGCCAGCAGCTTGGCTCGCATCCGGAGCTCCTACGAGCAGTACTTC.

The chain combines TRBV13 with TRBJ1-2; maybe TRBD1 (5 bases). Trimming took off 3 bases at V and 3 bases at J, with 11 bases between the two ends. CDR3 length: 14 residues. CDR1 PRHDT and CDR2 FYEKMQ come from the germline V gene (reference sequence). Here the CDR3 DNA reads TGTGCCAGCAGCTTTGGGGCTCAAGACTATGGCTACACCTTC. The encoded protein is CASSFGAQDYGYTF.

This clone was picked up a small number of times. This rearrangement joins TRBV28 to TRBJ2-4, with a tentative D call TRBD2 (6 bases). The CDR3 sequence is 17 residues long. V lost 5 bases and J lost 4, with 21 bases in between. The germline V gene has CDR1 MDHEN and CDR2 SYDVKM. This chain's CDR3 is CASSPHTRVGGKNIQYF. The CDR3 region has the DNA TGTGCCAGCAGTCCCCATACCAGGGTTGGGGGGAAAAACATTCAGTACTTC.

In DNA, the CDR3 is TGCGCCAGCAGCCCCGGGGGGGGGCAATCACCCAGCTACACCTTC. Translated: CASSPGGGQSPSYTF. The rearrangement joins TRBV5-1 to TRBJ1-2; tentatively, D is TRBD1 (6 bases). Germline V gene sequence: CDR1 SGHRS, CDR2 YFSETQ. This CDR3 contains 15 residues. The V end was cut by 4 bases, the J end by 9 bases, with 22 bases between.

The CDR3 DNA reads as TGTGCCAGCACCGCGAGTCCCGGGACAGCAAACTATGGCTACACCTTC. As protein: CASTASPGTANYGYTF. The chain carries TRBV28 and TRBJ1-2; 7 nucleotides line up with TRBD1. CDR1 is MDHEN and CDR2 is SYDVKM in the germline V gene. The ends lost 7 bases at V and 2 bases at J; junction bases unmatched: 13. The CDR3 is 16 residues long.

A single count supports this clone. The chain links TRBV7-3 to TRBJ2-1; 9 bases map to TRBD1. Germline assignment: CDR1 SGHTA and CDR2 FQGTGA. Losses at the gene ends were 5 bases for V and 8 bases for J; bases not matched to a gene: 7. The CDR3 loop spans 14 amino acids. CDR3 bases: TGTGCCAGCAGCCCGGGACAGGGCCCCCATGAGCAGTTCTTC. It encodes CASSPGQGPHEQFF.

The rearrangement joins TRBV19 to TRBJ2-1; a weak D match, TRBD1 (6 bases). CDR3 length: 16 residues. The V gene lost 5 bases and the J gene lost 7 bases, with 21 bases spanning the gap. Germline-derived CDR1 and CDR2 are LNHDA and SQIVND (reference sequence). The CDR3 is CASSEAGTPLGNEQFF. CDR3 DNA sequence: TGTGCCAGTAGTGAGGCCGGGACACCTTTAGGGAATGAGCAGTTCTTC. Using reference TRBV19 and TRBJ2-1 for the parts outside the CDR3, the full variable domain is DGGITQSPKYLFRKEGQNVTLSCEQNLNHDAMYWYRQDPGQGLRLIYYSQIVNDFQKGDIAEGYSVSREKKESFPLTVTSAQKNPTAFYLCASSEAGTPLGNEQFFGPGTRLTVL.

This clone was picked up one time. The chain is built from TRBV4-1 and TRBJ2-1, with 8 bases that match TRBD2. CDR3 size: 16 residues. Germline V gene sequence: CDR1 MGHRA, CDR2 YSYEKL. The junction had 6 bases not matched to a gene; V was cut back by 0 bases and J by 5 bases. The CDR3 sequence is CASSQDRSSGHNEQFF. CDR3 nucleotide sequence: TGCGCCAGCAGCCAAGATAGGTCTAGCGGGCACAATGAGCAGTTCTTC.